This entry lists 20 T cell receptor beta chains sequenced from one sample in a study of CD8 T cells in ankylosing spondylitis. Their specific antigens are unknown. Broader study findings: Seven or eight highly homologous variants formed a TCR beta motif that appeared characteristic of ankylosing spondylitis blood.

TCRdb analysed the 5' RACE reads with MiXCR anew, one entry per CDR3 protein. The repertoire holds about 800,000 distinct CDR3 sequences, with around 11% as singletons. The material sequenced was blood, either unsorted or a sorted T cell fraction (not recorded which). These receptor sequences come from a male donor with ankylosing spondylitis.

The chain is built from TRBV20-1 and TRBJ2-1, with a tentative D call TRBD1 (6 bases). V was clipped by 3 bases and J by 8 bases, with 11 bases between them. CDR1 and CDR2 (germline): DFQATT, SNEGSKA (reference sequence). The CDR3 loop spans 12 amino acids. CDR3 loop: CSARKGVHEQFF. The CDR3 DNA reads as TGCAGTGCTAGGAAGGGGGTCCATGAGCAGTTCTTC.

The J gene is TRBJ1-1, the V gene TRBV7-2; no definite D call. V was pared by 3 bases and J by 3 bases, with 8 bases between. This CDR3 has 13 amino acids. In germline, CDR1 is SGHTA, CDR2 FQGNSA. Here the CDR3 reads CASSFKGDTEAFF. As DNA, the CDR3 is TGTGCCAGCAGCTTTAAAGGTGACACTGAAGCTTTCTTT.

This clonotype was observed at least ten times. This chain uses TRBV9 with TRBJ1-1, with a possible D match to TRBD1 (5 bases). The germline V gene has CDR1 SGDLS and CDR2 YYNGEE. This CDR3 contains 15 residues. V shed 0 bases and J shed 2 bases, with 11 bases lying between them. The DNA for the CDR3 is TGTGCCAGCAGCGTAGAAGGACATCCAAACACTGAAGCTTTCTTT. Its protein product is CASSVEGHPNTEAFF.

This clonotype has a count of ten or more. This chain links TRBV10-3 with TRBJ1-1; D remains unclear. CDR3 length: 14 residues. V was clipped by 4 bases and J by 1 base, with 10 bases between them. Germline assignment: CDR1 ENHRY and CDR2 SYGVKD. DNA for the CDR3: TGTGCCATCAGTGGTGGCAGGACGAACACTGAAGCTTTCTTT. Its protein is CAISGGRTNTEAFF.

This clonotype was found many times. The genes are TRBV20-1 and TRBJ1-1; 8 nucleotides match TRBD1. Trimming cost V 3 bases and J 3 bases; bases outside gene matches: 6. The CDR3 is 14 residues long. Germline V CDR1 and CDR2: DFQATT, SNEGSKA (reference sequence). The CDR3 region has the DNA TGCAGTGCTAGCCAGGGGGCTGGGGACACTGAAGCTTTCTTT. It encodes CSASQGAGDTEAFF.

The V gene is TRBV20-1, the J gene TRBJ1-2, with D perhaps matching TRBD1 (6 bases). Looked up from germline, CDR1 is DFQATT and CDR2 is SNEGSKA (reference sequence). Between the trimmed V and J ends, which lost 2 bases and 7 bases, there was a span of 14 bases. This CDR3 has 13 residues. CDR3 sequence (DNA): TGCAGTGCTAGATCATCGGAGGGGGGTGGCTACACCTTC. Translating gives CSARSSEGGGYTF.

This clonotype was counted at least ten times. This chain joins TRBV18 and TRBJ1-1; D gene uncertain. Per the germline V gene, CDR1 is KGHSH and CDR2 is LQKENI. This CDR3 comprises 13 residues. The V end was cut by 8 bases, the J end by 8 bases, with 18 bases between. CDR3 DNA: TGTGCCAGCAGTCCCGGTCCCGGTACCGAAGCTTTCTTT. This sequence encodes CASSPGPGTEAFF.

This clonotype was found many times. The chain joins TRBV7-8 to TRBJ1-1; D call uncertain. This CDR3 spans 15 amino acids. Germline V CDR1 and CDR2: SGHVS, FQNEAQ. Trimming took 5 bases from V and 5 from J, leaving 18 bases between them. CDR3 sequence: CASSPSENLGTEAFF. The CDR3 region has the DNA TGTGCCAGCAGCCCGTCGGAAAACCTGGGAACTGAAGCTTTCTTT.

J is TRBJ2-1 and V is TRBV5-6, with a tentative D call TRBD2 (5 bases). V lost 7 bases and J lost 4, with 24 bases in between. This CDR3 region has 17 residues. Germline assignment: CDR1 SGHDT and CDR2 YYEEEE. The CDR3 reads CASGGSMGWKFYNEQFF. The DNA for the CDR3 is TGTGCCAGCGGCGGGTCGATGGGCTGGAAGTTTTACAATGAGCAGTTCTTC.

The chain is built from TRBV7-9 and TRBJ2-7; 8 bases map to TRBD1. The V and J ends lost 6 bases and 6 bases, in that order; junction bases with no gene match: 16. CDR1 is SEHNR and CDR2 is FQNEAQ in the germline V gene (reference sequence). The CDR3 sequence is 16 residues long. CDR3 sequence: CASRGPGQEERAEQYF. CDR3 nucleotide sequence: TGTGCCAGCAGGGGTCCGGGACAGGAAGAGAGGGCCGAGCAGTACTTC.

This clonotype was found a few times. The genes are TRBV15 and TRBJ2-3; TRBD2 agrees at 12 bases. V shed 0 bases and J 3 bases; nucleotides not matched to a gene: 4. The V gene's germline CDR1 is LNHNV and CDR2 YYDKDF (reference sequence). This CDR3 contains 17 residues. CDR3 in DNA: TGTGCCACCAGCAGAGATCGACTAGCGGGAGTTACAGATACGCAGTATTTT. Protein: CATSRDRLAGVTDTQYF.

This clonotype was observed a handful of times. This chain links TRBV4-3 with TRBJ2-3, with a tentative D call TRBD1 (6 bases). The germline V and J ends were trimmed by 0 bases and 4 bases, with 11 bases remaining between them. The CDR3 is made up of 15 amino acids. Per the germline V gene, CDR1 is LGHNA and CDR2 is YSLEER. The CDR3 sequence: CASSQDRGDADTQYF. The CDR3 coding sequence is TGCGCCAGCAGCCAAGACAGGGGCGACGCAGATACGCAGTATTTT.

This chain links TRBV20-1 with TRBJ2-1; possibly TRBD2 for D (6 bases). The V end was cut by 1 base, the J end by 8 bases, with 21 bases between. Germline V CDR1 and CDR2: DFQATT, SNEGSKA (reference sequence). The length of the CDR3 is 16 residues. The CDR3 region has the DNA TGCAGTGCTAGAGGTCTAGCGTCTTGGAGAATATATGAGCAGTTCTTC. Translated, it gives CSARGLASWRIYEQFF.

This clonotype was detected only a few times. DNA for the CDR3: TGTGCCAGCAGTTTTGGTGCCGGGACAGCCTCCTACAATGAGCAGTTCTTC. Translating it yields CASSFGAGTASYNEQFF. V is TRBV12-3 or TRBV12-4 and J is TRBJ2-1; the match to TRBD1 covers 7 bases. The CDR3 consists of 17 residues. With 3 bases clipped from V and 0 bases from J, the junction kept 8 bases outside the gene matches.

In this sample, this clonotype turned up a few times. The CDR3 nucleotides read TGTGCCAGCAGCCCCCCTAGCGGGAGAATGTTGGGGCAGTTCTTC. Its protein is CASSPPSGRMLGQFF. The chain uses TRBV7-2 and TRBJ2-1; 10 bases fit TRBD2. Germline CDR1 is SGHTA and CDR2 is FQGNSA. CDR3 length: 15 residues. V gave up 5 bases and J gave up 12 bases; unmatched junction bases: 13.

Details on this clonotype: The CDR3 end shows no conserved phenylalanine or tryptophan, and so a read error is likely. V is TRBV6-9 and J is TRBJ2-3; 9 bases map to TRBD2. CDR3 length: 15 residues. CDR1 MNHGY and CDR2 SVAAGI come from the germline V gene. J gave up 0 bases and V 6 bases, and 4 bases lay outside the gene matches. DNA of the CDR3: TGTGCCAGCAGAATTAGCGGGGGTAGCACAGATACGCAGTATCTT. This translates into CASRISGGSTDTQYL.

This clonotype has a count of ten or more. V is TRBV7-3 and J is TRBJ2-1; TRBD2 matches 7 bases. Germline lookup yields CDR1 SGHTA and CDR2 FQGTGA. The CDR3 runs to 15 residues. J gave up 4 bases and V 5 bases, and 8 bases lay outside the gene matches. The CDR3 region is CASSQRLARYNEQFF. CDR3 DNA: TGTGCCAGCAGCCAAAGACTAGCTAGGTACAATGAGCAGTTCTTC.

The rearrangement joins TRBV10-3 to TRBJ2-3; TRBD2 aligns across 8 bases. V trimming: 3 bases; J trimming: 1 base; junction bases outside the gene matches: 9. CDR1 is ENHRY, CDR2 SYGVKD, per germline. The CDR3 consists of 17 residues. This chain's CDR3 is CAISDPRAGGGTDTQYF. The CDR3 DNA is TGTGCCATCAGTGATCCGAGGGCGGGAGGTGGCACAGATACGCAGTATTTT.

The V gene is TRBV5-1, the J gene TRBJ2-3; D unresolved. CDR1 is SGHRS and CDR2 is YFSETQ in the germline V gene. The CDR3 covers 15 residues. Trimming took off 1 base at V and 0 bases at J, with 9 bases between the two ends. The CDR3 DNA is TGCGCCAGCAGCTTGATGGGTCTGAGCACAGATACGCAGTATTTT. Protein: CASSLMGLSTDTQYF.

This clonotype was found a few times. The chain recombines TRBV6-2 or TRBV6-3 with TRBJ2-7; 12 bases agree with TRBD2. There are 17 residues in the CDR3. Germline-derived CDR1 and CDR2 are MNHEY and SVGEGT. With V trimmed by 6 bases and J by 3 bases, 12 bases remained unmatched. The CDR3 loop reads CASSQPASGRAIYEQYF. CDR3 DNA: TGTGCCAGCAGCCAACCGGCTAGCGGGAGGGCTATCTACGAGCAGTACTTC.